This T cell receptor (beta chain) came from a study of blood T cell repertoires in COVID-19. Whole-study context: The United States, Italy and Spain were the sources of the acute and convalescent COVID-19 samples. From T cells, B-cell-depleted T cells, or PBMCs came the material, which was cDNA or gDNA.

The CDR3 totals 14 residues. Germline V gene sequence: CDR1 MGHRA, CDR2 YSYEKL. Trimming removed 0 bases from V and 12 bases from J; junction bases left unmatched: 7. Assay used: immunoSEQ multiplex PCR; TCRdb lists only in-frame clones, some missing. The top ten hold 14% of the sample, which has some 64,000 clones, roughly 80% seen once. Seattle enrolled patients during active infection and tracked them longitudinally. The clonotype originates from a man aged 55-75 years with COVID-19, enrolled during active disease. The sample taken for sequencing was peripheral blood. This chain uses TRBV4-1 with TRBJ1-1, with 10 positions matching TRBD1. As DNA, the CDR3 is TGCGCCAGCAGCCAAGAGGGACAGGGGCGTAGTACTTTCTTT. This encodes CASSQEGQGRSTFF.